The clone carrying this T cell receptor beta chain has a handful of counts. Its matching antigen is unknown. Between the trimmed V and J ends, which lost 4 bases and 5 bases, there was a span of 15 bases. The CDR3 loop spans 14 amino acids. Looked up from germline, CDR1 is SGHKS and CDR2 is YYEKEE (reference sequence). TCRdb re-derived calls from the reads in MiXCR, one entry per CDR3 protein. The table lists fewer than 900,000 distinct CDR3 sequences, 29% of them singletons. The data were taken from a study of T cell repertoires in cytomegalovirus infection. Across the study: HLA-C-restricted CMV epitopes, recently identified, and well-studied HLA-B-restricted ones were used by the study. CMV infection and matching HLA type were both indicated by public TCR beta signatures.

Notes on the study in general: The study found HLA-C-restricted CMV-specific TCR beta clonotypes dominating the ex vivo response.

This sequence was found in a human donor in good health (CMV status not recorded). Some clones in this sample may be carry-over from other donors' samples. The specimen comprised cultured CD8+ T cells from PBMCs, sampled from culture after CMV antigen stimulation. This chain links TRBV5-5 with TRBJ1-1; D is perhaps TRBD1 (6 bases). CDR3 protein: CASSERAGVTEAFF. The CDR3 coding sequence is TGTGCCAGCAGCGAACGGGCAGGGGTGACTGAAGCTTTCTTT.